These 21 T cell receptor beta chains originate from one sample sequenced in a study of post-analysis software for immune sequencing data. Study-level results: Controls showed lower frequencies than patients for four to six TRBV segments, and TRBV5-6, TRBV5-1 and TRBV20-1 were among these.

Unique molecular identifiers were built into the TCR beta cDNA libraries. From the PCR reads, TCRdb called clonotypes with MiXCR, one entry per CDR3 protein. This table has approximately 730,000 distinct CDR3 sequences, approximately 44% appearing once. For these TCRs, the target antigens are not known. The sequenced sample was blood. The receptors were sampled from a girl between 10 and 17 years old with multiple sclerosis.

The chain has TRBV12-3 or TRBV12-4 and TRBJ2-2, with D tentatively TRBD1 (5 bases). The V gene lost 6 bases and the J gene lost 6 bases, with 11 bases spanning the gap. This CDR3 is 13 amino acids long. As DNA, the CDR3 is TGTGCCAGCAGCATCGGACACTCCGGGGAGCTGTTTTTT. It translates to CASSIGHSGELFF.

This clonotype showed up just a few times. The chain recombines TRBV15 with TRBJ2-1; no clear D gene. Per germline, CDR1 LNHNV and CDR2 YYDKDF (reference sequence). The V gene lost 4 bases and the J gene lost 9 bases, with 13 bases spanning the gap. The length of the CDR3 is 13 residues. CDR3 loop: CATSKATSSEQFF. CDR3 coding DNA: TGTGCCACCAGCAAAGCGACATCCAGTGAGCAGTTCTTC.

This chain links TRBV28 with TRBJ1-2; D unclear. V was clipped by 1 base and J by 7 bases, with 7 bases between them. This CDR3 is built from 12 residues. Germline assignment: CDR1 MDHEN and CDR2 SYDVKM. CDR3 loop: CASSLFPGGYTF. For the CDR3, the DNA is TGTGCCAGCAGTTTATTTCCCGGTGGCTACACCTTC.

This clonotype was detected only once. The chain couples TRBV27 to TRBJ1-1, with 8 positions matching TRBD1. This CDR3 has 12 residues. The V gene's germline CDR1 is MNHEY and CDR2 SMNVEV (reference sequence). The CDR3 is CDPGQANTEAFF. The CDR3 DNA reads as TGTGACCCGGGACAGGCGAACACTGAAGCTTTCTTT.

V gene TRBV6-5 combines with J gene TRBJ2-3, with TRBD2 identical over 7 bases. V lost 2 bases and J lost 1; bases outside the gene matches: 3. The CDR3 is 15 amino acids. Germline CDR1 MNHEY, CDR2 SVGAGI. CDR3 region: CASSYASGRTDTQYF. The DNA of the CDR3 is TGTGCCAGCAGTTACGCTAGCGGCCGCACAGATACGCAGTATTTT.

The rearrangement joins TRBV7-2 to TRBJ1-1; D ambiguous. V shed 2 bases and J shed 8 bases, with 12 bases lying between them. CDR3 length: 13 residues. Germline V gene data show CDR1 as SGHTA and CDR2 as FQGNSA. Written as DNA, the CDR3 is TGTGCCAGCAGCTTAAGGGCGGCGGGAGAAGCTTTCTTT. This encodes CASSLRAAGEAFF. Supplemented by reference TRBV7-2 and TRBJ1-1, the full variable domain reads GAGVSQSPSNKVTEKGKDVELRCDPISGHTALYWYRQSLGQGLEFLIYFQGNSAPDKSGLPSDRFSAERTGGSVSTLTIQRTQQEDSAVYLCASSLRAAGEAFFGQGTRLTVV.

This clonotype was counted at least ten times. This sequence joins TRBV29-1 and TRBJ2-3; D unclear. Germline CDR1 reads SQVTM; CDR2 reads ANQGSEA. CDR3 size: 14 residues. Trimming took off 3 bases at V and 2 bases at J, with 12 bases between the two ends. In nucleotides, the CDR3 is TGCAGCGTTGAGTATGCATCCTCCACAGATACGCAGTATTTT. Its translation: CSVEYASSTDTQYF.

This clonotype was observed a few times. The V and J genes are TRBV10-3 and TRBJ2-5; D remains ambiguous. The J call may be mistaken, given a closer DNA end match to TRBJ2-7. CDR3 length: 13 residues. The germline gives CDR1 ENHRY, CDR2 SYGVKD. CDR3 sequence: CAISANSDYEQYF. The CDR3 region has the DNA TGTGCCATCTCTGCTAACAGCGACTACGAGCAGTACTTC.

This clonotype has more than one count but fewer than ten. The rearrangement joins TRBV24-1 to TRBJ2-1, with 8 bases that match TRBD2. The CDR3 contains 13 residues. The germline V gene encodes CDR1 KGHDR and CDR2 SFDVKD. J gave up 7 bases and V 5 bases, and 3 bases lay outside the gene matches. CDR3 loop: CATSAASGNEQFF. CDR3 nucleotide sequence: TGTGCCACCAGTGCTGCTAGCGGGAATGAGCAGTTCTTC.

This clonotype has only a few counts. The chain carries TRBV15 and TRBJ2-5, with D possibly TRBD1 on 6 matching bases. The length of the CDR3 is 14 residues. CDR1 is LNHNV and CDR2 is YYDKDF in the germline V gene (reference sequence). Deletions cut 0 bases from V and 3 bases from J, with 8 bases between. The chain's CDR3 is CATSRDRTEETQYF. The CDR3 coding sequence is TGTGCCACCAGCAGAGATCGGACAGAAGAGACCCAGTACTTC.

The rearrangement uses TRBV29-1 and TRBJ2-6, with TRBD1 matching over 9 bases. Trimming at V came to 5 bases and at J to 0 bases, leaving 11 bases not matched to a gene. The CDR3 extends over 18 amino acids. Germline V gene lookup returns CDR1 SQVTM and CDR2 ANQGSEA. The CDR3 reads CSVPQTGTGPSGANVLTF. The CDR3 nucleotides read TGCAGCGTTCCGCAAACCGGGACAGGGCCCTCTGGGGCCAACGTCCTGACTTTC.

The chain uses TRBV27 and TRBJ2-1, with 7 bases that match TRBD2. Trimming took 2 bases from V and 5 from J; bases not matched to a gene: 3. The CDR3 extends over 14 amino acids. The V gene's germline CDR1 is MNHEY and CDR2 SMNVEV (reference sequence). Here the CDR3 reads CASSLAGVNNEQFF. The CDR3, as DNA: TGTGCCAGCAGTTTAGCGGGGGTTAACAATGAGCAGTTCTTC.

This clonotype was seen a few times. This chain connects TRBV20-1 to TRBJ1-1, with D possibly matching TRBD1 (5 bases). CDR3 length equals 14 residues. V lost 2 bases, J lost 6 bases, and 16 bases lay in between. Germline values: CDR1 DFQATT, CDR2 SNEGSKA (reference sequence). CDR3 protein: CSARNLARVAEAFF. The CDR3 DNA reads TGCAGTGCTAGAAATCTGGCCAGGGTTGCTGAAGCTTTCTTT.

The sample holds one count of this clonotype. The genes are TRBV12-3 or TRBV12-4 and TRBJ2-5; 7 bases are a match to TRBD1. With V trimmed by 5 bases and J by 2 bases, 5 bases remained unmatched. The CDR3 runs to 14 residues. CDR3 residues: CASSPLGQQETQYF. The CDR3 DNA sequence: TGTGCCAGCAGTCCGTTGGGACAGCAAGAGACCCAGTACTTC.

The rearrangement joins TRBV20-1 to TRBJ1-5; D is unresolved. V gave up 3 bases and J gave up 0 bases, with 6 bases separating them. This CDR3 spans 13 amino acids. From germline, CDR1 is DFQATT and CDR2 SNEGSKA (reference sequence). The CDR3 nucleotides read TGCAGTGCTAGGCCTGGTAGCAATCAGCCCCAGCATTTT. The encoded protein is CSARPGSNQPQHF.

The V gene is TRBV5-5, the J gene TRBJ2-5; TRBD2 matches 7 bases. The V gene end was trimmed by 5 bases and the J gene end by 8 bases; junction bases not matched to a gene: 9. The CDR3 loop spans 13 amino acids. Germline assignment: CDR1 SGHKS and CDR2 YYEKEE (reference sequence). The CDR3 DNA reads as TGTGCCAGCAGTCCGGGACTACGTGACACCCAGTACTTC. Protein product: CASSPGLRDTQYF.

This clonotype has only a few counts. At one boundary the junction diverges from the germline segment, which might be a read error. The gene calls are TRBV7-9 and TRBJ2-3, with TRBD1 matching over 11 bases. The germline CDR1 and CDR2 sequences are SEHNR and FQNEAQ (reference sequence). The CDR3 is made up of 16 amino acids. CDR3: CASSSGTGQGAGTQYF. The CDR3 nucleotides read TGTGCCAGTAGCTCAGGCACCGGACAGGGGGCTGGTACGCAGTATTTT.

This clonotype was observed a few times. The chain links TRBV9 to TRBJ2-7; TRBD2 matches at 10 bases. This CDR3 is 15 amino acids long. J lost 3 bases, V lost 3 bases, and 6 bases had no gene match. CDR1 is SGDLS, CDR2 YYNGEE, per germline. Here the CDR3 reads CASSASGSAHYEQYF. As DNA, the CDR3 is TGTGCCAGCAGCGCTAGCGGGAGCGCACACTACGAGCAGTACTTC.

The chain combines TRBV6-2 or TRBV6-3 with TRBJ2-5, with TRBD1 matching over 7 bases. The CDR3 covers 14 residues. Germline values: CDR1 MNHEY, CDR2 SVGEGT. After removal of 7 bases from V and 11 bases from J, the junction contained 16 bases not matched to a gene. For the CDR3, the DNA is TGTGCCAGCACCTACCGACAGGGTACGATTGAGCAGTACTTC. This translates into CASTYRQGTIEQYF.

The sample holds one count of this clonotype. The gene calls are TRBV29-1 and TRBJ1-6, with 8 bases lining up with TRBD1. The V gene end was trimmed by 5 bases and the J gene end by 6 bases; junction bases not matched to a gene: 9. The length of the CDR3 is 15 residues. Germline V gene sequence: CDR1 SQVTM, CDR2 ANQGSEA. This chain's CDR3 is CSVSTGTGLNSPLHF. In DNA form, the CDR3 reads TGCAGCGTTTCCACCGGGACAGGACTTAATTCACCCCTCCACTTT.

To note about this clonotype: A much larger clone sits a single nucleotide away, making a read error possible. This chain links TRBV29-1 with TRBJ2-1; the D is unclear. CDR3 length: 12 residues. Germline V gene data show CDR1 as SQVTM and CDR2 as ANQGSEA. Deletions cut 5 bases from V and 8 bases from J, with 13 bases between. This CDR3 reads CSVTSIGDEQFF. DNA of the CDR3: TGCAGCGTTACCTCCATTGGTGATGAGCAGTTCTTC.